These 27 T cell receptor beta chains were all obtained from the same sample, sequenced in a study of graft-versus-host responses after intestinal transplantation. These receptors' targets are unknown. Here immunoSEQ multiplex PCR was the method, and the copy in TCRdb shows in-frame clones only, minus some. The sample shows about 59,000 clones, 85% to 95% of them seen only once. The sample in question was unstimulated CD4+ T cells sorted from spleen or lymph node cells, obtained before transplant. Receptors were obtained from a human donor who was the organ donor for an intestinal transplant.

This chain links TRBV6-6 with TRBJ2-5; D unclear. The J call may not be correct, given that the DNA end is closer to TRBJ2-7. The V gene's germline CDR1 is MNHNY and CDR2 SVGAGI (reference sequence). CDR3 length: 11 residues. The CDR3 DNA sequence: TGTGCCAGCAGTGCATATTTCGAGCAGTACTTC. Translation: CASSAYFEQYF.

The V and J genes are TRBV14 and TRBJ2-5; TRBD2 aligns across 9 bases. Trimming removed 4 bases from V and 5 bases from J; junction bases left unmatched: 5. The germline V gene encodes CDR1 SGHDN and CDR2 FVKESK. This CDR3 contains 14 residues. For the CDR3, the DNA is TGTGCCAGCAGCCCCATAGCGGGGGAGGAGACCCAGTACTTC. Its protein is CASSPIAGEETQYF.

The count of this clone is one. V gene TRBV18 combines with J gene TRBJ2-7; 10 bases are a match to TRBD2. CDR1 is KGHSH and CDR2 is LQKENI in the germline V gene. Trimming removed 2 bases from V and 0 bases from J; junction bases left unmatched: 10. The CDR3 consists of 18 residues. DNA of the CDR3: TGTGCCAGCTCACCATTTATTTCCCAGCGGGGGGGCTCCTACGAGCAGTACTTC. Translated: CASSPFISQRGGSYEQYF.

The rearrangement links TRBV4-3 to TRBJ2-7; 8 bases line up with TRBD1. The germline CDR1 and CDR2 sequences are LGHNA and YSLEER. V dropped 4 bases and J dropped 1; count of bases not matched to a gene: 3. The CDR3 has 14 residues. CDR3 region: CASSPRGQSYEQYF. As DNA, the CDR3 is TGCGCCAGCAGCCCCAGGGGGCAATCCTACGAGCAGTACTTC.

The chain employs TRBV30 and TRBJ2-7, with 9 bases matching TRBD1. Germline V gene data show CDR1 as GTSNPN and CDR2 as SVGIG (reference sequence). V trimming: 3 bases; J trimming: 4 bases; junction bases outside the gene matches: 1. The CDR3 covers 12 residues. The CDR3 DNA sequence: TGTGCCTGGAGCGGACAGGGGTACGAGCAGTACTTC. Encoded protein: CAWSGQGYEQYF. Based on the CDR3 plus reference TRBV30 and TRBJ2-7, the full variable domain is SQTIHQWPATLVQPVGSPLSLECTVEGTSNPNLYWYRQAAGRGLQLLFYSVGIGQISSEVPQNLSASRPQDRQFILSSKKLLLSDSGFYLCAWSGQGYEQYFGPGTRLTVT.

The chain couples TRBV12-5 to TRBJ1-6; tentatively, D is TRBD1 (5 bases). Per the germline V gene, CDR1 is LGHNT and CDR2 is FRNRAP. The CDR3 is made up of 18 amino acids. V was pared by 1 base and J by 0 bases, with 13 bases between. The CDR3 sequence is CASGLATVPSSYNSPLHF. The CDR3 DNA reads TGTGCTAGTGGTTTGGCGACAGTTCCTAGCTCCTATAATTCACCCCTCCACTTT.

The chain employs TRBV9 and TRBJ2-1; 11 nucleotides match TRBD2. Trimming took 3 bases from V and 7 from J; bases not matched to a gene: 6. Germline assignment: CDR1 SGDLS and CDR2 YYNGEE. The length of the CDR3 is 15 residues. CDR3 coding DNA: TGTGCCAGCAGCGCCCGACTAGCGGGGTTAAATGAGCAGTTCTTC. Translating it yields CASSARLAGLNEQFF.

This chain uses TRBV19 with TRBJ2-4; a possible D gene is TRBD1 (5 bases). CDR3 length equals 13 residues. From germline, CDR1 is LNHDA and CDR2 SQIVND (reference sequence). The V gene lost 3 bases and the J gene lost 6 bases, with 9 bases spanning the gap. In nucleotides, the CDR3 is TGTGCCAGTAGTATTGGTAGGGGAAACATTCAGTACTTC. It translates to CASSIGRGNIQYF.

V gene TRBV11-2 combines with J gene TRBJ2-7; 9 positions agree with TRBD2. This CDR3 has 19 amino acids. Unmatched junction bases numbered 17, after V lost 0 bases and J lost 5 bases. From germline, CDR1 is SGHAT and CDR2 FQNNGV. The CDR3 region has the DNA TGTGCCAGCAGCTTAGACCCATACCTGGGAGAGCGGGGGGCCCACGAGCAGTACTTC. Its translation is CASSLDPYLGERGAHEQYF.

The chain is built from TRBV2 and TRBJ1-6; D possibly corresponds to TRBD1 (5 bases). In germline, CDR1 is SNHLY, CDR2 FYNNEI. This CDR3 has 12 residues. The V end was cut by 2 bases, the J end by 14 bases, with 10 bases between. CDR3 in amino acids: CASSELGLTLHF. DNA for the CDR3: TGTGCCAGCAGTGAACTGGGACTCACCCTCCACTTT.

The rearrangement joins TRBV9 to TRBJ1-6; D is ambiguous. Trimming stripped 0 bases from V and 6 bases from J, with 7 bases between. Germline V CDR1 and CDR2: SGDLS, YYNGEE. The CDR3 has 14 residues. This CDR3 is CASSVGAANSPLHF. The CDR3, as DNA: TGTGCCAGCAGCGTAGGGGCAGCTAATTCACCCCTCCACTTT. Using reference TRBV9 and TRBJ1-6 for the parts outside the CDR3, the full variable domain is DSGVTQTPKHLITATGQRVTLRCSPRSGDLSVYWYQQSLDQGLQFLIQYYNGEERAKGNILERFSAQQFPDLHSELNLSSLELGDSALYFCASSVGAANSPLHFGNGTRLTVT.

V usage is TRBV7-8 and J usage is TRBJ1-2; D remains ambiguous. Trimming pared 5 bases from V and 4 bases from J, leaving 17 bases between. This CDR3 spans 15 amino acids. Germline V CDR1 and CDR2: SGHVS, FQNEAQ. Here the CDR3 reads CASSVVGAAGYGYTF. The CDR3 bases are TGTGCCAGCAGCGTAGTCGGAGCCGCCGGCTATGGCTACACCTTC.

The CDR3 region is CASSIPAGSSDVLTF. CDR3 in DNA: TGTGCCAGTAGTATTCCGGCAGGGTCTAGCGACGTCCTGACTTTC. This chain connects TRBV19 to TRBJ2-6; D is perhaps TRBD2 (6 bases). Trimming removed 3 bases at V and 11 bases at J, with 17 bases between. The CDR3 consists of 15 residues. Germline V gene data show CDR1 as LNHDA and CDR2 as SQIVND (reference sequence).

The V gene is TRBV11-2, the J gene TRBJ1-1, with a tentative D call TRBD1 (5 bases). The CDR3 is made up of 15 amino acids. Between the trimmed V and J ends, which lost 1 base and 3 bases, there was a span of 12 bases. From germline, CDR1 is SGHAT and CDR2 FQNNGV. CDR3 sequence: CASSLGGPGHTEAFF. DNA for the CDR3: TGTGCCAGCAGCTTAGGGGGCCCGGGGCACACTGAAGCTTTCTTT.

V usage is TRBV5-1 and J usage is TRBJ2-2; 9 nucleotides line up with TRBD2. The CDR3 has 17 residues. Germline CDR1 reads SGHRS; CDR2 reads YFSETQ. J lost 6 bases, V lost 2 bases, and 11 bases had no gene match. The CDR3 loop reads CASSLAGGQVAAGELFF. CDR3 in DNA: TGCGCCAGCAGCTTAGCGGGGGGCCAGGTGGCTGCCGGGGAGCTGTTTTTT.

This chain connects TRBV2 to TRBJ1-1; D perhaps matches TRBD1 (5 bases). CDR3 length: 14 amino acids. V was clipped by 4 bases and J by 7 bases, with 16 bases between them. Germline CDR1 is SNHLY and CDR2 is FYNNEI. The CDR3 loop is CASSVKGRGGEAFF. CDR3 DNA: TGTGCCAGCAGTGTGAAGGGACGAGGAGGTGAAGCTTTCTTT.

This clone occurred once. This sequence joins TRBV29-1 and TRBJ1-2; 8 bases map to TRBD1. This CDR3 comprises 15 residues. J lost 3 bases, V lost 1 base, and 7 bases had no gene match. The germline gives CDR1 SQVTM, CDR2 ANQGSEA. This CDR3 is CSVEGRGRGDYGYTF. The CDR3 DNA reads as TGCAGCGTTGAAGGCAGGGGGCGAGGTGACTATGGCTACACCTTC.

The V and J genes are TRBV7-2 and TRBJ2-7; D not resolved. The CDR3 is 12 amino acids. V lost 3 bases and J lost 2, with 5 bases in between. Germline CDR1 SGHTA, CDR2 FQGNSA. The CDR3 protein is CASSFMTYEQYF. The DNA for the CDR3 is TGTGCCAGCAGCTTTATGACCTACGAGCAGTACTTC. Looking up the rest from reference TRBV7-2 and TRBJ2-7 gives the full variable domain: GAGVSQSPSNKVTEKGKDVELRCDPISGHTALYWYRQSLGQGLEFLIYFQGNSAPDKSGLPSDRFSAERTGGSVSTLTIQRTQQEDSAVYLCASSFMTYEQYFGPGTRLTVT.

The V and J genes are TRBV6-4 and TRBJ2-1; 12 nucleotides line up with TRBD2. V lost 3 bases to trimming and J lost 11 bases; unmatched junction nucleotides: 5. Germline V CDR1 and CDR2: MRHNA, SNTAGT. The CDR3 runs to 14 residues. For the CDR3, the DNA is TGTGCCAGCAGTGATCTCGGACTAGCGGGGAAGCAGTTCTTC. This translates into CASSDLGLAGKQFF.

This chain connects TRBV19 to TRBJ2-7, with unresolved D. Looked up from germline, CDR1 is LNHDA and CDR2 is SQIVND (reference sequence). The V end was cut by 9 bases, the J end by 1 base, with 19 bases between. The CDR3 totals 15 residues. CDR3 DNA sequence: TGTGCCAGCGCCCCCCAAGTTGTAGGTTCCTACGAGCAGTACTTC. As protein: CASAPQVVGSYEQYF.

The chain combines TRBV7-2 with TRBJ2-3; the D gene is possibly TRBD2 (6 bases). V lost 2 bases and J 4 bases, leaving 13 bases between the germline ends. Germline assignment: CDR1 SGHTA and CDR2 FQGNSA. This CDR3 is 15 amino acids long. CDR3 DNA sequence: TGTGCCAGCAGCTTATCGGGGGTCTCGGCAGATACGCAGTATTTT. This encodes CASSLSGVSADTQYF.

V is TRBV2 and J is TRBJ2-2, with TRBD1 as a possible D gene (6 bases). The CDR3 loop spans 14 amino acids. With 7 bases removed from V and 6 bases from J, the gap between germline ends came to 15 bases. Germline CDR1 SNHLY, CDR2 FYNNEI. The CDR3 sequence is CASNTRGNSGELFF. CDR3 coding DNA: TGTGCCAGCAACACCAGGGGCAACTCCGGGGAGCTGTTTTTT.

This sequence joins TRBV7-2 and TRBJ1-4, with D maybe TRBD1 (6 bases). Germline assignment: CDR1 SGHTA and CDR2 FQGNSA. There are 13 residues in the CDR3. The germline V and J ends were trimmed by 7 bases and 5 bases, with 11 bases remaining between them. CDR3: CASILTGNEKLFF. CDR3 coding DNA: TGTGCCAGCATCCTGACAGGAAATGAAAAACTGTTTTTT.

The chain carries TRBV2 and TRBJ1-1, with 8 bases identical to TRBD1. The CDR3 has 14 residues. V lost 6 bases to trimming and J lost 5 bases; unmatched junction nucleotides: 8. The germline CDR1 and CDR2 sequences are SNHLY and FYNNEI. CDR3 DNA sequence: TGTGCCAGCAGGTCGGACAGGGTGGGGACTGAAGCTTTCTTT. Translation gives CASRSDRVGTEAFF.

This clone has just a few counts. This chain joins TRBV21-1 and TRBJ1-5; TRBD1 was called by the table and not checked on the DNA. TRBV21-1 is a pseudogene locus. This CDR3 has 19 amino acids. CDR3 sequence reads: CASSNQGTGIITGYQPQHF. Written as DNA, the CDR3 is TGTGCCAGCAGCAATCAGGGGACAGGGATTATAACCGGGTATCAGCCCCAGCATTTT.

This chain links TRBV7-8 with TRBJ2-1; tentative D call: TRBD1 (5 bases). Trimming took 5 bases from V and 7 from J, leaving 18 bases between them. Per germline, CDR1 SGHVS and CDR2 FQNEAQ. The length of the CDR3 is 15 residues. DNA for the CDR3: TGTGCCAGCAGCAACGGATTAGTCTACAGGAATGAGCAGTTCTTC. Translating gives CASSNGLVYRNEQFF. The variable domain in full, completed from reference TRBV7-8 and TRBJ2-1, reads GAGVSQSPRYKVAKRGQDVALRCDPISGHVSLFWYQQALGQGPEFLTYFQNEAQLDKSGLPSDRFFAERPEGSVSTLKIQRTQQEDSAVYLCASSNGLVYRNEQFFGPGTRLTVL.

This clone has a single count. This chain connects TRBV5-6 to TRBJ2-5; 7 bases are a match to TRBD2. From germline, CDR1 is SGHDT and CDR2 YYEEEE. J lost 7 bases, V lost 3 bases, and 9 bases had no gene match. The CDR3 spans 14 residues. In nucleotides, the CDR3 is TGTGCCAGCAGCTCCCTGGCTAGCGGAGGGACCCAGTACTTC. Protein sequence: CASSSLASGGTQYF.